This T cell receptor (beta chain) was captured in a study of shared clonotypes between healthy human individuals. Study information: The study used three CD4 naive, three CD4 memory, two CD8 naive and one CD8 memory plate per donor. General study results and limits: The generation probabilities recorded for non-shared clonotypes fell below those of clonotypes shared by all four donors.

For this clone: What it recognizes is unknown.

The CDR3 is made up of 11 amino acids. The ends were cut back, 7 bases at V and 7 bases at J, with 7 bases in the middle. In germline, CDR1 is SEHNR, CDR2 FQNEAQ (reference sequence). Division of CD4+ cells produced a CD45RA+ naive subset and a CD45RA-negative memory subset. It was across several immunoSEQ plates that each subset's genomic DNA was evenly split. Repertoires were generated with immunoSEQ multiplex PCR, while TCRdb's copy carries only in-frame clones and drops some. Here the sample spans roughly 2.5 million clones, more than 90% being singletons. The TCR comes from a man between 18 and 35 years old in good health. Sequencing used naive CD4+ T cells sorted from blood. Subset defined: CD45RA+ positively selected. This chain uses TRBV7-9 with TRBJ1-4; no reliable D call. CDR3 sequence (DNA): TGTGCCAGCACACGGGGTGAAAAACTGTTTTTT. Its protein is CASTRGEKLFF.